This T cell receptor beta chain was found in a study of shared clonotypes between healthy human individuals. Study-level points and caveats: Tissues were not sampled, only blood, and their repertoires likely differ. Incomplete sequencing of sorted subsets was indicated by rarefaction despite large depth.

Naive CD45RA+ and memory CD45RA-negative subsets were split from CD4+ cells. The authors loaded roughly 180 ng DNA, about 30,000 T cell genomes, into sorted-subset replicate PCRs. Using immunoSEQ multiplex PCR, the repertoire was profiled, and TCRdb retains in-frame clones only, with some absent. The sample records just over 2,000,000 clones, roughly 96% being singletons. In regard to this clone: Antigen unknown. In the same sample, other DNA sequences code for this CDR3.

Germline CDR1 SGHTA, CDR2 FQGTGA. This CDR3 contains 12 residues. V lost 5 bases and J lost 3, with 4 bases in between. This receptor was identified in a man younger than 30 in good health. Sequenced material: naive CD4+ T cells sorted from blood. Subset given: CD45RA+ positively selected. The V call is TRBV7-3, the J call TRBJ2-2; no reliable D call. DNA for the CDR3: TGTGCCAGCAGCCCGGACACCGGGGAGCTGTTTTTT. Encoded protein: CASSPDTGELFF.